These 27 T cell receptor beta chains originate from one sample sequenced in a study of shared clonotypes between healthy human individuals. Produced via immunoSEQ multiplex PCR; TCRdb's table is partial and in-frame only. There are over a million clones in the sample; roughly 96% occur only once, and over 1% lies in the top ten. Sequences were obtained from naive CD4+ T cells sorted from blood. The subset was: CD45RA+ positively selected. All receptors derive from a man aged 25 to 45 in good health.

The CDR3 sequence: CASLEGVTGELFF. As DNA, the CDR3 is TGTGCCTCCCTCGAAGGAGTGACCGGGGAGCTGTTTTTT. The chain combines TRBV7-6 with TRBJ2-2, with no clear D. V lost 11 bases and J 5 bases, leaving 15 bases between the germline ends. CDR1 is SGHVS and CDR2 is FNYEAQ in the germline V gene. The CDR3 contains 13 residues. Looking up the rest from reference TRBV7-6 and TRBJ2-2 gives the full variable domain: GAGVSQSPRYKVTKRGQDVALRCDPISGHVSLYWYRQALGQGPEFLTYFNYEAQQDKSGLPNDRFSAERPEGSISTLTIQRTEQRDSAMYRCASLEGVTGELFFGEGSRLTVL.

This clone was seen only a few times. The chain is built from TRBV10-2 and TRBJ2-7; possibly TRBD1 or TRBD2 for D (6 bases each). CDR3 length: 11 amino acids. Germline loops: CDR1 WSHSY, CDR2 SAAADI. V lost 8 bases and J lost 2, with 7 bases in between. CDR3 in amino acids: CASRGPYEQYF. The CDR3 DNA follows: TGCGCCAGCCGGGGGCCCTACGAGCAGTACTTC.

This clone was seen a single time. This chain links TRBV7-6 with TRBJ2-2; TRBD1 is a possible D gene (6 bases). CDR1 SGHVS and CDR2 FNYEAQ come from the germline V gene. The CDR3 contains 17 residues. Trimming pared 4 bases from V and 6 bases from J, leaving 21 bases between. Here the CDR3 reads CASSSSGDLYGAGELFF. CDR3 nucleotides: TGTGCCAGCAGCTCCTCAGGGGATCTGTACGGCGCCGGGGAGCTGTTTTTT.

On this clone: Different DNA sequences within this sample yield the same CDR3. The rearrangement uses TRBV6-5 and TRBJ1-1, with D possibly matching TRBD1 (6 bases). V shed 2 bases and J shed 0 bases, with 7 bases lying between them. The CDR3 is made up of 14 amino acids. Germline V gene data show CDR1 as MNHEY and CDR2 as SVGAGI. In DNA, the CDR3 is TGTGCCAGCAGTTACGGGGGCATGAACACTGAAGCTTTCTTT. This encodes CASSYGGMNTEAFF.

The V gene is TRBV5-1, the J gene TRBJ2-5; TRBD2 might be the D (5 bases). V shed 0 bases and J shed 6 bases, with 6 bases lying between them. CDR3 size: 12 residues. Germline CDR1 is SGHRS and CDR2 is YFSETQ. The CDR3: CASSLERQTQYF. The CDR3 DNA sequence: TGCGCCAGCAGCTTGGAGCGGCAGACCCAGTACTTC.

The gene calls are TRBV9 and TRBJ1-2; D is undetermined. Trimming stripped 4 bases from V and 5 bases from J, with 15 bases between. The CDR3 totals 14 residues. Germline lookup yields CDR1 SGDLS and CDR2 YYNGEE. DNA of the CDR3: TGTGCCAGCAGCCCAAATCGCGGCATGTATGGCTACACCTTC. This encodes CASSPNRGMYGYTF.

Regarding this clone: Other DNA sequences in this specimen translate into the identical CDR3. CDR3 residues: CASSLDRGNEKLFF. In DNA, the CDR3 is TGTGCCAGCAGCTTGGACAGGGGAAATGAAAAACTGTTTTTT. The chain uses TRBV5-5 and TRBJ1-4, with 7 bases that match TRBD1. The CDR3 totals 14 residues. CDR1 is SGHKS and CDR2 is YYEKEE in the germline V gene (reference sequence). After removal of 0 bases from V and 5 bases from J, the junction contained 1 base not matched to a gene.

The DNA of the CDR3 is TGTGCCAGCAGCGTGGTCACGGGGGTAACTTCGGGAGATACGCAGTATTTT. It is translated as CASSVVTGVTSGDTQYF. The rearrangement joins TRBV9 to TRBJ2-3, with D possibly TRBD2 on 6 matching bases. CDR3 size: 17 residues. V lost 2 bases and J 5 bases, leaving 21 bases between the germline ends. Germline lookup yields CDR1 SGDLS and CDR2 YYNGEE.

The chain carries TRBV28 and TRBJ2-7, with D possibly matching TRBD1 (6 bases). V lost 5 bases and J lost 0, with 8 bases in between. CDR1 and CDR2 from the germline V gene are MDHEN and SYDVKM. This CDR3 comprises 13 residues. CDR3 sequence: CASSAGVSYEQYF. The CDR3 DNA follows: TGTGCCAGCAGTGCAGGGGTCTCCTACGAGCAGTACTTC. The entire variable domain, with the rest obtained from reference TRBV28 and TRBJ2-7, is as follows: DVKVTQSSRYLVKRTGEKVFLECVQDMDHENMFWYRQDPGLGLRLIYFSYDVKMKEKGDIPEGYSVSREKKERFSLILESASTNQTSMYLCASSAGVSYEQYFGPGTRLTVT.

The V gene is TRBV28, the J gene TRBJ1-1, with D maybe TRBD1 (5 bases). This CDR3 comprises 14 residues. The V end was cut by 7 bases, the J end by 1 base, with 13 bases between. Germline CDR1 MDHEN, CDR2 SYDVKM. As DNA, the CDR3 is TGTGCCAGCAAATCGAGGGGTACGAACACTGAAGCTTTCTTT. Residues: CASKSRGTNTEAFF.

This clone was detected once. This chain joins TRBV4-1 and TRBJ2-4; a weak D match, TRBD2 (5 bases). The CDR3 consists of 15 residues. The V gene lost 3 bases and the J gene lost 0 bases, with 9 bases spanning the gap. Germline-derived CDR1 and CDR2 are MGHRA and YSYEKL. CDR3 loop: CASSQGSLAKNIQYF. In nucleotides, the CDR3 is TGCGCCAGCAGCCAGGGGAGCCTAGCCAAAAACATTCAGTACTTC.

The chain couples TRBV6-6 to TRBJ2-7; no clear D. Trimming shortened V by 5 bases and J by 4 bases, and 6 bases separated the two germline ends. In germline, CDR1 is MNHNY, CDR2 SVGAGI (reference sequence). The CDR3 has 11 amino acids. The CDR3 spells CASSHQYEQYF. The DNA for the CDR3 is TGTGCCAGCAGTCACCAGTACGAGCAGTACTTC.

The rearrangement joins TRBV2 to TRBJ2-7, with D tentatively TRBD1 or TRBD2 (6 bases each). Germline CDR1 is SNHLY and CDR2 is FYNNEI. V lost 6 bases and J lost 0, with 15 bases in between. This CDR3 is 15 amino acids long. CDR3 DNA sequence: TGTGCCAGCAGGGGGGGCAGGTCGAGCTCCTACGAGCAGTACTTC. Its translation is CASRGGRSSSYEQYF. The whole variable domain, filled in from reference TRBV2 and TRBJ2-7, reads EPEVTQTPSHQVTQMGQEVILRCVPISNHLYFYWYRQILGQKVEFLVSFYNNEISEKSEIFDDQFSVERPDGSNFTLKIRSTKLEDSAMYFCASRGGRSSSYEQYFGPGTRLTVT.

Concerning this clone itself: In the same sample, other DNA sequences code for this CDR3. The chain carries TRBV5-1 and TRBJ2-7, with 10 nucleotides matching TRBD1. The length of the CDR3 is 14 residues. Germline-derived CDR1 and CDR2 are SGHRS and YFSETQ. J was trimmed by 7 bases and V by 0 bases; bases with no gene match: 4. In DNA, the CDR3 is TGCGCCAGCAGCTTGGGCGACAGGGGGCATGAGCAGTACTTC. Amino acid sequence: CASSLGDRGHEQYF.

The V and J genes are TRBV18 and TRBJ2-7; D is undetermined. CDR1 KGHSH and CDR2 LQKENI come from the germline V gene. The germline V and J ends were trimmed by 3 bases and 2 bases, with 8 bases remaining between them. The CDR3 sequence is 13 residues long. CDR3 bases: TGTGCCAGCTCACCCTCTCAACCCTACGAGCAGTACTTC. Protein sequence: CASSPSQPYEQYF.

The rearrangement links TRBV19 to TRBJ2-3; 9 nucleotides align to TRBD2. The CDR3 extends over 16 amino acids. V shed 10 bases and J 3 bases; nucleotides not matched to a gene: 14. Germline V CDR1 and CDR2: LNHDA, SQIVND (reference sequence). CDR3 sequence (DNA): TGTGCCACCTCGGTGGCTAGCGGGGTCGGGACAGATACGCAGTATTTT. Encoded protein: CATSVASGVGTDTQYF.

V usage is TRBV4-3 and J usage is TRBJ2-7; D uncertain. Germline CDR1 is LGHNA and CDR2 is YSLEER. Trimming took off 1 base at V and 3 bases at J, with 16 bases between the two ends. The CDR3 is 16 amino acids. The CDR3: CASSQAGPAALYEQYF. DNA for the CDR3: TGCGCCAGCAGCCAAGCTGGTCCAGCCGCACTCTACGAGCAGTACTTC.

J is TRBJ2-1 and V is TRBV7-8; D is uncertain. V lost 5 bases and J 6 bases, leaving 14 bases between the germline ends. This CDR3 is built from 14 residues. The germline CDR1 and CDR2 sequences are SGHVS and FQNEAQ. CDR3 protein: CASSRDLTINEQFF. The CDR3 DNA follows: TGTGCCAGCAGCAGAGACCTCACAATCAATGAGCAGTTCTTC.

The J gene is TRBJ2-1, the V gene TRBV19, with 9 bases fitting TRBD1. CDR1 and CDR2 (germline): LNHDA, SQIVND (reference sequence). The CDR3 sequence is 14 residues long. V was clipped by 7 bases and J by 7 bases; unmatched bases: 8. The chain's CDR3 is CASKTGQGENEQFF. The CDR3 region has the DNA TGTGCCAGTAAAACGGGACAGGGCGAAAATGAGCAGTTCTTC.

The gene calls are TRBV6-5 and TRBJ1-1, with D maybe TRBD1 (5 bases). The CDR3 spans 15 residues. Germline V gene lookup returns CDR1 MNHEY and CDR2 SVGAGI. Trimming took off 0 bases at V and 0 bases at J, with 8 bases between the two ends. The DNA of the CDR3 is TGTGCCAGCAGTTACTCATGGGGGGTGAACACTGAAGCTTTCTTT. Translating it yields CASSYSWGVNTEAFF.

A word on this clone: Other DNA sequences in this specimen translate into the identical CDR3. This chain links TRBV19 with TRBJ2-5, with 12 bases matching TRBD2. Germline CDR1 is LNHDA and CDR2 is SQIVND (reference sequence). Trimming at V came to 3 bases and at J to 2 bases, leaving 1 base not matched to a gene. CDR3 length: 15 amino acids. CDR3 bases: TGTGCCAGTAGTATCCTAGCGGGAGGGCAAGAGACCCAGTACTTC. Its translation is CASSILAGGQETQYF. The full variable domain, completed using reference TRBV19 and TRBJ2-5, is DGGITQSPKYLFRKEGQNVTLSCEQNLNHDAMYWYRQDPGQGLRLIYYSQIVNDFQKGDIAEGYSVSREKKESFPLTVTSAQKNPTAFYLCASSILAGGQETQYFGPGTRLLVL.

The CDR3, as DNA: TGTGCCACCAGTACCCCAAAGCGGGAGACTTCCTACAATGAGCAGTTCTTC. It encodes CATSTPKRETSYNEQFF. The chain is built from TRBV15 and TRBJ2-1; 8 bases match TRBD2. Germline V gene sequence: CDR1 LNHNV, CDR2 YYDKDF (reference sequence). The V and J ends lost 6 bases and 1 base, in that order; junction bases with no gene match: 11. This CDR3 has 17 residues.

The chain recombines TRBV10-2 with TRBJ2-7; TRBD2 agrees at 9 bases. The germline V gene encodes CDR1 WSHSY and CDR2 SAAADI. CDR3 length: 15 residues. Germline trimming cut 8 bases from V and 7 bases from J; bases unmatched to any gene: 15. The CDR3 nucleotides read TGCGCCAGCCAAAGAGCGGGAGGCTCCGGACGGGAGCAGTACTTC. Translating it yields CASQRAGGSGREQYF.

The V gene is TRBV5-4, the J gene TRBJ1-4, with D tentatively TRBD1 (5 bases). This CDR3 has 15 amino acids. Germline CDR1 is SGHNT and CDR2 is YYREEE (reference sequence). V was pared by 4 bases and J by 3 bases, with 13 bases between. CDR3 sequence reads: CASSPSSGPNEKLFF. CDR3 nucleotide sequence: TGTGCCAGCAGCCCCTCCTCAGGGCCTAATGAAAAACTGTTTTTT.

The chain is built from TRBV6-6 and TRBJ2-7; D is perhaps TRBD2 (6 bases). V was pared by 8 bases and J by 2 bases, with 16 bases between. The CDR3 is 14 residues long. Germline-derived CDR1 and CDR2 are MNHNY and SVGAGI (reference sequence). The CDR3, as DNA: TGTGCCAGCCAAACGGGGGACCCGCCCTACGAGCAGTACTTC. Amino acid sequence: CASQTGDPPYEQYF.

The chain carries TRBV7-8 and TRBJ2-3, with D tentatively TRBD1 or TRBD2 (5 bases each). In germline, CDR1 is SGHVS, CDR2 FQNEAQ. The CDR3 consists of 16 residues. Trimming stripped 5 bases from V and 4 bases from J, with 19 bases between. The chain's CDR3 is CASSPTGTHVADTQYF. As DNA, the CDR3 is TGTGCCAGCAGCCCTACCGGGACCCACGTCGCAGATACGCAGTATTTT.

The CDR3 loop is CASSQESREFRSALDNYGYTF. The CDR3 DNA follows: TGTGCCAGCAGCCAAGAATCCAGGGAATTTCGGTCGGCGTTGGATAACTATGGCTACACCTTC. This chain uses TRBV14 with TRBJ1-2, with D possibly being TRBD1 (5 bases). V was pared by 0 bases and J by 1 base, with 27 bases between. The CDR3 is 21 amino acids. CDR1 and CDR2 (germline): SGHDN, FVKESK.